This T cell receptor beta chain was profiled in a study of cytomegalovirus exposure and HLA in healthy donors. About this clone: Its antigen is not identified.

The study ran its PCR with 60 Vbeta and 13 Jbeta primers. The assay was immunoSEQ multiplex PCR, and TCRdb's table has in-frame clones only and misses some. This sample has about 180,000 clones, with 80% found just once. Study-level results: The study reported that TCR beta sequences accurately predicted HLA-A and HLA-B alleles in most subjects.

The V end was cut by 3 bases, the J end by 3 bases, with 12 bases between. Germline V gene sequence: CDR1 SQVTM, CDR2 ANQGSEA. The CDR3 loop spans 13 amino acids. The sequenced sample was PBMCs. The source of this sequence is a man aged 40-49 years in good health and CMV-seronegative. This sequence joins TRBV29-1 and TRBJ2-7; the D gene is possibly TRBD1 (5 bases). For the CDR3, the DNA is TGCAGCGTTGAGACGGCCCAGGGCTACGAGCAGTACTTC. Translated, it gives CSVETAQGYEQYF.